These 19 T cell receptor beta chains originate from one sample sequenced in a study of T-cell reconstitution after alpha-beta-depleted transplantation in children. For TCRbeta, the library was prepared with unique molecular identifiers. TCRdb re-analysed the PCR reads in MiXCR, keeping a single row per CDR3 protein. This sample carries approximately 150,000 distinct CDR3 sequences, around 9% of them seen once, and the ten largest clones take less than 20%. The material was PBMCs, mostly from graft donor cells, obtained 180 days after TCRalphabeta/CD19-depleted stem cell transplant. These receptors all come from a female patient aged 2-10 years who had a stem cell transplant for congenital amegakaryocytic thrombocytopenia, so the T cells may come from the graft donor.

In this sample, this clonotype turned up a few times. The gene calls are TRBV7-8 and TRBJ2-3; 7 positions agree with TRBD1. The germline CDR1 and CDR2 sequences are SGHVS and FQNEAQ. V lost 5 bases, J lost 13 bases, and 21 bases stayed unmatched. CDR3 length: 16 residues. CDR3 DNA sequence: TGTGCCAGCAGCCGATCGCATCCCCCACAGGGGTCCGTGGAGTATTTT. The encoded protein is CASSRSHPPQGSVEYF.

This clonotype showed up many times. This chain's CDR3 is CSAKLASGRMDTQYF. The CDR3 DNA reads TGCAGTGCTAAACTGGCTAGCGGGAGAATGGATACGCAGTATTTT. The chain couples TRBV20-1 to TRBJ2-3; 10 positions agree with TRBD2. The CDR3 contains 15 residues. Germline V gene sequence: CDR1 DFQATT, CDR2 SNEGSKA (reference sequence). V was pared by 4 bases and J by 6 bases, with 10 bases of the junction left unmatched.

This clonotype was counted many times. This sequence joins TRBV4-3 and TRBJ1-2; D is unclear. Per germline, CDR1 LGHNA and CDR2 YSLEER. V was cut by 3 bases and J by 1 base, with 12 bases left in between. The CDR3 contains 15 residues. The CDR3 DNA is TGCGCCAGCAGCCAGGCCGCGGGTGATAACTATGGCTACACCTTC. Its translation is CASSQAAGDNYGYTF.

This chain uses TRBV3-1 with TRBJ1-4; D unresolved. The ends were cut back, 4 bases at V and 8 bases at J, with 11 bases in the middle. The CDR3 consists of 13 residues. The germline V gene has CDR1 LGHDT and CDR2 YNNKEL (reference sequence). CDR3 coding DNA: TGTGCCAGCAGCCCCTGGGCGGACGAAAAACTGTTTTTT. It encodes CASSPWADEKLFF.

This clonotype turned up a few times. The CDR3 DNA reads TGTGCCAGCAGTCTCGACAGGGGTTACGAGCAGTACTTC. It yields the protein CASSLDRGYEQYF. This chain connects TRBV28 to TRBJ2-7, with 8 bases lining up with TRBD1. V lost 5 bases to trimming and J lost 4 bases; unmatched junction nucleotides: 4. This CDR3 has 13 residues. CDR1 is MDHEN and CDR2 is SYDVKM in the germline V gene.

This clonotype was seen a few times. The chain employs TRBV20-1 and TRBJ2-3, with 8 bases fitting TRBD2. The germline gives CDR1 DFQATT, CDR2 SNEGSKA (reference sequence). The CDR3 has 15 residues. J gave up 9 bases and V 2 bases, and 13 bases lay outside the gene matches. The DNA of the CDR3 is TGCAGTGCTAGATCCCCGGTCGGCGGGAGGCTAACGCAGTATTTT. Translating gives CSARSPVGGRLTQYF.

This clonotype showed up just a few times. The V call is TRBV7-3, the J call TRBJ2-1; the D is unclear. CDR1 SGHTA and CDR2 FQGTGA come from the germline V gene. With 5 bases removed from V and 6 bases from J, the gap between germline ends came to 8 bases. The CDR3 has 12 amino acids. In DNA form, the CDR3 reads TGTGCCAGCAGCGGAGTGGGCAATGAGCAGTTCTTC. Residues: CASSGVGNEQFF.

This clonotype was picked up a small number of times. The gene calls are TRBV4-1 and TRBJ2-7, with D unresolved. The V gene lost 4 bases and the J gene lost 0 bases, with 13 bases spanning the gap. This CDR3 spans 15 amino acids. Germline V CDR1 and CDR2: MGHRA, YSYEKL. CDR3 sequence reads: CASSPEQASSYEQYF. The CDR3 nucleotides are TGCGCCAGCAGCCCGGAGCAGGCCTCCTCCTACGAGCAGTACTTC.

This clonotype was seen many times. The chain joins TRBV20-1 to TRBJ2-5; D might be TRBD1 (6 bases). V shed 0 bases and J shed 5 bases, with 16 bases lying between them. Germline V gives CDR1 DFQATT, CDR2 SNEGSKA (reference sequence). The CDR3 totals 15 residues. The CDR3 nucleotides are TGCAGTGCTAGAGATCTGGGGCAGGGGCCTGAGACCCAGTACTTC. Its protein is CSARDLGQGPETQYF.

The gene calls are TRBV3-1 and TRBJ2-5; 7 nucleotides agree with TRBD2. CDR1 is LGHDT, CDR2 YNNKEL, per germline (reference sequence). V shed 3 bases and J 3 bases; nucleotides not matched to a gene: 7. The CDR3 length is 15 residues. CDR3 in amino acids: CASSHGTMDKETQYF. The CDR3 nucleotides read TGTGCCAGCAGCCATGGGACTATGGACAAAGAGACCCAGTACTTC.

The chain joins TRBV28 to TRBJ1-5; D unclear. The CDR3 is 11 residues long. Germline CDR1 is MDHEN and CDR2 is SYDVKM. V dropped 6 bases and J dropped 5 bases, with 5 bases sitting between them. The DNA for the CDR3 is TGTGCCAGCAGCCAGTATCAGCCCCAGCATTTT. Translation: CASSQYQPQHF.

The sample holds many counts of this clonotype. This chain uses TRBV21-1 with TRBJ1-5; the table calls TRBD1, which could not be checked here. TRBV21-1 is assigned pseudogene status. The CDR3 contains 15 residues. CDR3 sequence (DNA): TGTGCCAGCCGAAGCCACAGGAATAGCAATCAGCCCCAGCATTTT. Amino acids: CASRSHRNSNQPQHF.

This clonotype was counted many times. The genes are TRBV5-6 and TRBJ2-5; D is undetermined. This CDR3 spans 13 amino acids. Trimming took 0 bases from V and 5 from J, leaving 8 bases between them. The germline V gene encodes CDR1 SGHDT and CDR2 YYEEEE. The CDR3 here is CASSLAGSETQYF. CDR3 nucleotide sequence: TGTGCCAGCAGCTTGGCGGGTTCGGAGACCCAGTACTTC.

This clonotype was observed a few times. The rearrangement uses TRBV7-6 and TRBJ2-5; D ambiguous. Per germline, CDR1 SGHVS and CDR2 FNYEAQ. This CDR3 has 14 amino acids. Trimming shortened V by 2 bases and J by 3 bases, and 10 bases separated the two germline ends. The CDR3: CASSLTPLEETQYF. The DNA for the CDR3 is TGTGCCAGCAGCTTAACCCCCCTTGAAGAGACCCAGTACTTC.

This clonotype showed up many times. The gene calls are TRBV12-3 or TRBV12-4 and TRBJ2-7, with TRBD2 as a possible D gene (6 bases). V lost 3 bases to trimming and J lost 2 bases, with 11 bases between them. This CDR3 comprises 14 residues. The CDR3 spells CASSFGRGPYEQYF. The CDR3 DNA reads TGTGCCAGCAGTTTCGGGCGGGGCCCCTACGAGCAGTACTTC.

This clonotype came up many times. This chain links TRBV5-1 with TRBJ2-1, with D perhaps being TRBD1 or TRBD2 (5 bases each). The CDR3 sequence is 13 residues long. The V and J ends lost 3 bases and 12 bases respectively, with 16 bases between them. Germline V lookup: CDR1 SGHRS, CDR2 YFSETQ. The CDR3 loop is CASSSGSLGVQFF. The DNA of the CDR3 is TGCGCCAGCAGCTCCGGGTCCCTGGGGGTGCAGTTCTTC.

This chain links TRBV11-3 with TRBJ2-7, with 7 bases identical to TRBD2. The CDR3 is 13 amino acids. Germline V CDR1 and CDR2: SGHNT, YENEEA. The trim removed 5 bases at V and 6 bases at J, leaving 7 bases unmatched. This chain's CDR3 is CASSQTSFVEQYF. CDR3 DNA sequence: TGTGCCAGCAGCCAGACTAGCTTCGTCGAGCAGTACTTC.

This clonotype has at least ten counts. The chain employs TRBV7-9 and TRBJ2-7; no clear D gene. The CDR3 contains 14 residues. The ends were cut back, 4 bases at V and 5 bases at J, with 15 bases in the middle. From germline, CDR1 is SEHNR and CDR2 FQNEAQ (reference sequence). The CDR3 DNA is TGTGCCAGCAGCTCAACCGACGGGCCTGACGAGCAGTACTTC. Amino acids: CASSSTDGPDEQYF.

The sample holds a few counts of this clonotype. The V and J genes are TRBV3-1 and TRBJ2-1; D tentatively fits TRBD1 or TRBD2 (7 bases each). The germline V and J ends were trimmed by 3 bases and 4 bases, with 16 bases remaining between them. The germline gives CDR1 LGHDT, CDR2 YNNKEL (reference sequence). The CDR3 has 16 residues. CDR3 sequence: CASSHRGGRRYNEQFF. For the CDR3, the DNA is TGTGCCAGCAGCCACAGGGGGGGGAGGCGGTACAATGAGCAGTTCTTC.